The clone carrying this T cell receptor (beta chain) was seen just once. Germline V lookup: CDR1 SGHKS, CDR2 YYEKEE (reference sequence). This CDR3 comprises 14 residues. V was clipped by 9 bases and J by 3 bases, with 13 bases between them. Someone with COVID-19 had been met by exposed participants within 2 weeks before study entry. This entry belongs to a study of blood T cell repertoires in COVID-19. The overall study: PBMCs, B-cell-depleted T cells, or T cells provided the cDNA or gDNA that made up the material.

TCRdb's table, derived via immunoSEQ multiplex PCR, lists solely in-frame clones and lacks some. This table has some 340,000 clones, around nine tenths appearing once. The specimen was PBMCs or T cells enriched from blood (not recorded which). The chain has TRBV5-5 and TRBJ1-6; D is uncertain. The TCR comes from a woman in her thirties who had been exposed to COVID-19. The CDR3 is CATSLEDYNSPLHF. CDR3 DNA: TGTGCCACGAGTCTCGAGGACTATAATTCACCCCTCCACTTT.